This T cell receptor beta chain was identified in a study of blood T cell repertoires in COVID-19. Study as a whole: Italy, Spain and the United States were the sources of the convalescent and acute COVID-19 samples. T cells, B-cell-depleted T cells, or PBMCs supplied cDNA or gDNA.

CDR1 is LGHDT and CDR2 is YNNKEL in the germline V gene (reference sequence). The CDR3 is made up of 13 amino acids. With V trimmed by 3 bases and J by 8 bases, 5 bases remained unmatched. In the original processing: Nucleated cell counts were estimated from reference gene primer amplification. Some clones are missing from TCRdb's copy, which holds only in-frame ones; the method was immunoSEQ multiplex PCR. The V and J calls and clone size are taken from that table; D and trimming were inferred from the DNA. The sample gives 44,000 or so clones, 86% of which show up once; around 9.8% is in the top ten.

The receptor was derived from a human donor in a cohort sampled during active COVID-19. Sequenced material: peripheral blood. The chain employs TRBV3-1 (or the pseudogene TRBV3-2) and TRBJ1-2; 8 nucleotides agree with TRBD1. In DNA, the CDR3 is TGTGCCAGCAGCCAGACAGGGGTTCAGGGCTACACCTTC. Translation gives CASSQTGVQGYTF.